This T cell receptor beta chain came from a study of cytotoxic CD8 clonotypes in ibrutinib-treated CLL. The table came from immunoSEQ multiplex PCR; TCRdb's copy has only in-frame clones and leaves some out. The sample holds around 310,000 clones; roughly 80% are singletons and the top ten take under 8.5%. This CDR3 is built from 14 residues. Trimming removed 2 bases at V and 7 bases at J, with 13 bases between. Germline V gives CDR1 SGHDT, CDR2 YYEEEE. This material consisted of PBMCs, taken before ibrutinib treatment. This TCR derives from a human donor with chronic lymphocytic leukemia. The chain uses TRBV5-6 and TRBJ2-1; D ambiguous. The CDR3 region has the DNA TGTGCCAGCAGCTTCATTCAGCGCACAAATGAGCAGTTCTTC. This encodes CASSFIQRTNEQFF.